What follows are 20 T cell receptor beta chains derived from one specimen sequenced in a study of T-cell reconstitution after alpha-beta-depleted transplantation in children (dated by TCRdb to 2016 to 2017). Libraries were prepared through PCR. The listed sequencing device is Illumina HiSeq 2500. TCR libraries were prepared with molecular barcoding, using unique molecular identifiers to normalize TCRbeta repertoire quantification. TCRdb redid the processing of the public reads, applying fastp at Q25 and MiXCR, and retained in-frame beta chains. A single entry per CDR3 protein holds the most common genes and DNA from its merged rows. This sample has fewer than 120,000 distinct CDR3 sequences in its table, and 10% to 13% of those were observed once. The top ten hold 6.5% to 9.5% of the sample. The sequenced sample was PBMCs from the stem cell graft donor, obtained from the stem cell graft. The origin of the receptors is a human donor who donated a stem cell graft to a child with acute lymphoblastic leukemia.

Ten or more counts support this clonotype. The chain uses TRBV2 and TRBJ2-2, with TRBD1 matching 8 bases. CDR1 and CDR2 from the germline V gene are SNHLY and FYNNEI. The V segment lost 8 bases and the J segment 1 base; nucleotides outside the gene matches: 3. The CDR3 has 14 amino acids. The CDR3 is CASDGQGNTGELFF. The CDR3 DNA reads TGTGCCAGCGATGGACAGGGGAACACCGGGGAGCTGTTTTTT.

This clonotype has a count of ten or more. The chain joins TRBV12-3 or TRBV12-4 to TRBJ1-1; D might be TRBD1 (5 bases). The CDR3 sequence is 14 residues long. The V end was cut by 3 bases, the J end by 4 bases, with 12 bases between. Here the CDR3 DNA reads TGTGCCAGCAGTTTGATGGAGGGGCGCACTGAAGCTTTCTTT. This codes for CASSLMEGRTEAFF.

This clonotype was picked up many times. V and J are TRBV6-5 and TRBJ2-6; unclear D gene. Looked up from germline, CDR1 is MNHEY and CDR2 is SVGAGI. Trimming left V 2 bases short and J 4 bases short, with 9 bases between. The CDR3 runs to 15 residues. The CDR3 region has the DNA TGTGCCAGCAGTTACGAGGTTCCCGGGGCCAACGTCCTGACTTTC. It encodes CASSYEVPGANVLTF.

This clonotype occurred many times. This chain uses TRBV7-3 with TRBJ2-3; D may be TRBD2 (5 bases). Germline CDR1 is SGHTA and CDR2 is FQGTGA. The germline V and J ends were trimmed by 2 bases and 0 bases, with 15 bases remaining between them. The CDR3 length is 17 residues. This CDR3 is CASSLQASRSSTDTQYF. For the CDR3, the DNA is TGTGCCAGCAGCTTACAGGCTAGCAGATCTAGCACAGATACGCAGTATTTT.

This clonotype was found many times. V is TRBV7-6 and J is TRBJ1-3, with D hard to call. Between the trimmed V and J ends, which lost 4 bases and 0 bases, there was a span of 4 bases. CDR3 size: 13 residues. In germline, CDR1 is SGHVS, CDR2 FNYEAQ. The CDR3, as DNA: TGTGCCAGCAGCTCCGACTCTGGAAACACCATATATTTT. Translating gives CASSSDSGNTIYF.

This clonotype was seen repeatedly, ten times or more. The chain carries TRBV4-3 and TRBJ2-7, with TRBD1 matching 12 bases. This CDR3 is built from 16 residues. In germline, CDR1 is LGHNA, CDR2 YSLEER. The V and J ends lost 2 bases and 5 bases, in that order; junction bases with no gene match: 7. The DNA of the CDR3 is TGCGCCAGCAGCCAATATTCCGGGACAGGGGGCAACGAGCAGTACTTC. The encoded protein is CASSQYSGTGGNEQYF.

There are many counts of this clonotype. The CDR3: CASSPSTTSGTDTQYF. The CDR3 nucleotides are TGCGCCAGCAGCCCCTCCACGACTAGCGGCACAGATACGCAGTATTTT. This chain connects TRBV5-1 to TRBJ2-3; 8 bases match TRBD2. The germline gives CDR1 SGHRS, CDR2 YFSETQ. J gave up 1 base and V 4 bases, and 8 bases lay outside the gene matches. The CDR3 runs to 16 residues.

This clonotype was seen ten or more times. This chain connects TRBV4-3 to TRBJ2-3, with D tentatively TRBD2 (7 bases). V was pared by 2 bases and J by 4 bases, with 13 bases between. The CDR3 totals 15 residues. From germline, CDR1 is LGHNA and CDR2 YSLEER. The CDR3 coding sequence is TGCGCCAGCAGCCAATTAGGGGGGGGGGCAGATACGCAGTATTTT. Its protein is CASSQLGGGADTQYF.

On this clonotype: This sequence may be a read error, since a much larger clone differs from it by one base. The V and J genes are TRBV5-1 and TRBJ1-1, with 8 bases fitting TRBD1. The CDR3 consists of 15 residues. Germline values: CDR1 SGHRS, CDR2 YFSETQ. The CDR3 sequence: CASRPQGALNTDAFF. The CDR3 DNA reads as TGCGCCAGCAGGCCTCAGGGGGCTTTAAACACTGACGCTTTCTTT.

This clonotype was seen ten or more times. The chain links TRBV7-2 to TRBJ1-6; TRBD1 might be the D (6 bases). Between the trimmed V and J ends, which lost 5 bases and 5 bases, there was a span of 7 bases. CDR1 is SGHTA, CDR2 FQGNSA, per germline. The CDR3 consists of 13 residues. CDR3 sequence (DNA): TGTGCCAGCAGCGGACAGAATAATTCACCCCTCCACTTT. As protein: CASSGQNNSPLHF.

This clonotype was seen many times. This chain joins TRBV20-1 and TRBJ2-1; D may be TRBD2 (6 bases). V was shortened by 3 bases and J by 8 bases, with 17 bases between the two germline ends. Germline V gives CDR1 DFQATT, CDR2 SNEGSKA (reference sequence). The CDR3 sequence is 14 residues long. The CDR3 region is CSASPSGGNYEQFF. In DNA, the CDR3 is TGCAGTGCTAGCCCTAGTGGCGGGAACTATGAGCAGTTCTTC.

This clonotype was seen at least ten times. The J gene is TRBJ1-1, the V gene TRBV5-1, with 8 positions matching TRBD1. V lost 0 bases to trimming and J lost 2 bases; unmatched junction nucleotides: 6. The CDR3 is 16 residues long. CDR1 SGHRS and CDR2 YFSETQ come from the germline V gene. The CDR3 is CASSLAQGQGNTEAFF. Written as DNA, the CDR3 is TGCGCCAGCAGCTTGGCCCAAGGACAGGGAAACACTGAAGCTTTCTTT.

This clonotype was recorded many times. J is TRBJ1-1 and V is TRBV20-1; 7 bases line up with TRBD1. The CDR3 covers 17 residues. Germline assignment: CDR1 DFQATT and CDR2 SNEGSKA (reference sequence). V dropped 1 base and J dropped 4; count of bases not matched to a gene: 15. The CDR3 DNA reads as TGCAGTGCTAGAGCCCCGGGACAGTGGGGGCGAGGCACTGAAGCTTTCTTT. This sequence encodes CSARAPGQWGRGTEAFF.

A word on this clonotype: A read error may be the cause here, since a much bigger clone is one base away. V and J are TRBV4-1 and TRBJ2-2, with 12 bases fitting TRBD1. The CDR3 extends over 15 amino acids. The V gene's germline CDR1 is MGHRA and CDR2 YSYEKL. CDR3 sequence: CASSRDRGRSGVLFF. DNA for the CDR3: TGCGCCAGCAGCAGGGACAGGGGGCGGTCCGGGGTGCTGTTTTTT.

This chain uses TRBV28 with TRBJ2-7; 10 bases are a match to TRBD2. The germline V gene has CDR1 MDHEN and CDR2 SYDVKM. The length of the CDR3 is 15 residues. J was trimmed by 2 bases and V by 6 bases; bases with no gene match: 7. CDR3 DNA sequence: TGTGCCAGCAGCCTCGGACTAGCGGTCGCCTACGAGCAGTACTTC. The encoded protein is CASSLGLAVAYEQYF.

This clonotype was detected many times. The chain has TRBV9 and TRBJ2-3, with a possible D match to TRBD1 (7 bases). CDR1 is SGDLS, CDR2 YYNGEE, per germline. The CDR3 is 15 residues long. Trimming stripped 3 bases from V and 1 base from J, with 12 bases between. As DNA, the CDR3 is TGTGCCAGCAGCGGGAGGGACAGACGCACAGATACGCAGTATTTT. This sequence encodes CASSGRDRRTDTQYF.

This clonotype occurred many times. The chain carries TRBV7-8 and TRBJ2-2; 9 positions agree with TRBD1. The CDR3 is 14 residues long. CDR1 SGHVS and CDR2 FQNEAQ come from the germline V gene. Losses at the gene ends were 5 bases for V and 7 bases for J; bases not matched to a gene: 5. The CDR3 here is CASSITGGIGELFF. CDR3 bases: TGTGCCAGCAGCATAACAGGGGGCATCGGGGAGCTGTTTTTT. Filled out from reference TRBV7-8 and TRBJ2-2, the complete variable domain reads GAGVSQSPRYKVAKRGQDVALRCDPISGHVSLFWYQQALGQGPEFLTYFQNEAQLDKSGLPSDRFFAERPEGSVSTLKIQRTQQEDSAVYLCASSITGGIGELFFGEGSRLTVL.

This clonotype was detected many times. The chain carries TRBV11-1 and TRBJ2-5; maybe TRBD1 (6 bases). The germline V and J ends were trimmed by 5 bases and 7 bases, with 32 bases remaining between them. CDR1 and CDR2 from the germline V gene are SGHAT and FQDESV (reference sequence). The CDR3 spans 19 residues. CDR3 DNA: TGTGCCAGCAGCCCACCCAACCCCTACAGGGCTCCGGTGGCAGGGACCCAGTACTTC. Protein product: CASSPPNPYRAPVAGTQYF.

In regard to this clonotype: A much larger clone is a single base away; this may be a read error. This chain connects TRBV12-3 or TRBV12-4 to TRBJ1-2, with D uncertain. The CDR3 has 15 residues. CDR3 protein: CASTLSRGANYGDTF. The DNA for the CDR3 is TGTGCCAGCACCCTTAGCCGGGGAGCTAACTATGGCGACACCTTC.

In its sample, this clonotype was seen many times. The chain links TRBV3-1 to TRBJ1-3; tentative D call: TRBD1 (5 bases). CDR1 LGHDT and CDR2 YNNKEL come from the germline V gene (reference sequence). CDR3 size: 14 residues. V was trimmed by 0 bases and J by 4 bases, leaving 7 bases between them. DNA for the CDR3: TGTGCCAGCAGCCAAGATTGGGGGGGAAACACCATATATTTT. The encoded protein is CASSQDWGGNTIYF.